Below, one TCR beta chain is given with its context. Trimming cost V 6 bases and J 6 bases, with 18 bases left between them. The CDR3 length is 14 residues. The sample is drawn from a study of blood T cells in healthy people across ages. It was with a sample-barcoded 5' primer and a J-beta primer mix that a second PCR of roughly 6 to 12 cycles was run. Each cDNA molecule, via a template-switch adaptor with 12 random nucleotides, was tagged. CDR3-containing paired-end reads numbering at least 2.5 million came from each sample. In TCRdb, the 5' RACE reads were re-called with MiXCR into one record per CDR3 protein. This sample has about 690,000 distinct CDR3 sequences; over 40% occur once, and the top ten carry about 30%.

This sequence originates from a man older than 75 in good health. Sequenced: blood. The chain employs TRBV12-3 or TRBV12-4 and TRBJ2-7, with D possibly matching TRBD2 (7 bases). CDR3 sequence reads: CASSPGGGRTEQYF. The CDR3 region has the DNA TGTGCCAGCAGCCCCGGGGGCGGGAGAACCGAGCAGTACTTC.